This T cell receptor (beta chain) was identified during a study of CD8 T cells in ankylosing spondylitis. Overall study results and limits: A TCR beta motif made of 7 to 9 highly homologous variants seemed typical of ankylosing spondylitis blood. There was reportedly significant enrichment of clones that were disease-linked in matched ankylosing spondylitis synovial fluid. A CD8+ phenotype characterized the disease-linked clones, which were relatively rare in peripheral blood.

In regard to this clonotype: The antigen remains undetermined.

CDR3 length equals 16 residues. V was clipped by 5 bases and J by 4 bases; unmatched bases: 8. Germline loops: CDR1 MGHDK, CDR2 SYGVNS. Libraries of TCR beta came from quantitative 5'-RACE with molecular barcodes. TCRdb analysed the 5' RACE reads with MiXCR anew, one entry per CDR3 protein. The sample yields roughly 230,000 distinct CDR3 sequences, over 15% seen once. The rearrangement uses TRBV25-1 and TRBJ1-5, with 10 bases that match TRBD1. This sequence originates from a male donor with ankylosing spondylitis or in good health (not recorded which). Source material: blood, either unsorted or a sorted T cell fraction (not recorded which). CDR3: CASSSGTGDSNQPQHF. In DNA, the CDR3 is TGTGCCAGCAGTTCCGGGACAGGGGATTCGAATCAGCCCCAGCATTTT.